These 21 T cell receptor beta chains share one sample of origin, sequenced in a study of T cells in tuberculosis (dated by TCRdb to the late 2010s). This specimen's time point label, per the study, means: new active TB diagnosis, blood taken before or within 7 days of starting treatment. Library creation used the immunoSEQ multiplex PCR assay. TCRdb carries this immuneACCESS record with in-frame sequences only. Its versions omit some clonotypes, under half of them owing to an unresolved V gene in the studies checked, with the rest unexplained. Recorded for this sample are 30,000 to 40,000 clones; 93% of them occurred a single time. The top ten constitute around 10% of the sample. Sequenced here: PBMCs, sampled at tuberculosis diagnosis. The source is an adult with tuberculosis.

J is TRBJ2-7 and V is TRBV27; the D gene is possibly TRBD1 (6 bases). Germline CDR1 MNHEY, CDR2 SMNVEV (reference sequence). V dropped 5 bases and J dropped 0 bases, with 14 bases sitting between them. The CDR3 sequence is 15 residues long. CDR3 sequence (DNA): TGTGCCAGCAGTCGTACCGACAGGAGCTCCTACGAGCAGTACTTC. Its translation is CASSRTDRSSYEQYF.

This chain links TRBV28 with TRBJ2-7; possible D gene TRBD1, 6 bases. Germline V CDR1 and CDR2: MDHEN, SYDVKM. This CDR3 spans 12 amino acids. V shed 7 bases and J shed 4 bases, with 11 bases lying between them. The CDR3 nucleotides read TGTGCCAGCACAGGGGTTGGTTACGAGCAGTACTTC. Protein product: CASTGVGYEQYF.

CDR3 in DNA: TGTGCCAGCAGTGAACCTAACAGGGGTCAGGGGAACACTGAAGCTTTCTTT. This gives the protein CASSEPNRGQGNTEAFF. The chain joins TRBV6-1 to TRBJ1-1; 7 nucleotides align to TRBD1. Germline V lookup: CDR1 MNHNS, CDR2 SASEGT. Trimming cost V 2 bases and J 1 base; bases outside gene matches: 10. The CDR3 sequence is 17 residues long.

This rearrangement joins TRBV5-1 to TRBJ2-1; D is unresolved. Trimming cost V 0 bases and J 4 bases, with 11 bases left between them. Germline values: CDR1 SGHRS, CDR2 YFSETQ. This CDR3 spans 15 amino acids. CDR3 in DNA: TGCGCCAGCAGCTTGGAAGTGACTCTATACAATGAGCAGTTCTTC. Its translation is CASSLEVTLYNEQFF.

The table lists this clone with a few counts. The J gene is TRBJ1-5, the V gene TRBV6-4; D is unresolved. V lost 0 bases and J lost 1, with 16 bases in between. The CDR3 has 18 residues. CDR1 is MRHNA and CDR2 is SNTAGT in the germline V gene. The DNA for the CDR3 is TGTGCCAGCAGTGACTCGACCGGGTGGCGCGGGAGCAATCAGCCCCAGCATTTT. Encoded protein: CASSDSTGWRGSNQPQHF.

The gene calls are TRBV30 and TRBJ2-7; D might be TRBD2 (7 bases). This CDR3 comprises 13 residues. CDR1 is GTSNPN, CDR2 SVGIG, per germline (reference sequence). Between the trimmed V and J ends, which lost 6 bases and 4 bases, there was a span of 16 bases. The CDR3 DNA sequence: TGTGCCTGTGAGGCCCGGGGGGCTTACGAGCAGTACTTC. Encoded protein: CACEARGAYEQYF.

The chain carries TRBV27 and TRBJ2-7; a possible D gene is TRBD1 (5 bases). The V gene lost 3 bases and the J gene lost 0 bases, with 12 bases spanning the gap. This CDR3 contains 15 residues. Germline assignment: CDR1 MNHEY and CDR2 SMNVEV (reference sequence). The CDR3 bases are TGTGCCAGCAGTTTGGGCCCCCAGGGCTCCTACGAGCAGTACTTC. This encodes CASSLGPQGSYEQYF.

The genes are TRBV19 and TRBJ1-1; D is possibly TRBD1 (5 bases). This CDR3 is built from 14 residues. The V gene's germline CDR1 is LNHDA and CDR2 SQIVND (reference sequence). Between the trimmed V and J ends, which lost 0 bases and 1 base, there was a span of 6 bases. The CDR3 reads CASSIDDRNTEAFF. CDR3 sequence (DNA): TGTGCCAGTAGTATAGATGACAGGAACACTGAAGCTTTCTTT.

The chain recombines TRBV5-4 with TRBJ2-7, with 8 bases matching TRBD2. CDR1 and CDR2 from the germline V gene are SGHNT and YYREEE (reference sequence). Trimming cost V 4 bases and J 3 bases; bases outside gene matches: 9. The CDR3 length is 15 residues. CDR3 protein: CASSLAGGRYYEQYF. DNA for the CDR3: TGTGCCAGCAGCCTGGCGGGGGGACGTTACTACGAGCAGTACTTC.

The count of this clone is one. This rearrangement joins TRBV28 to TRBJ1-2; D perhaps matches TRBD1 (6 bases). From germline, CDR1 is MDHEN and CDR2 SYDVKM. Trimming stripped 3 bases from V and 7 bases from J, with 15 bases between. The CDR3 length is 14 residues. CDR3 amino acids: CASSLGGLGGGYTF. CDR3 sequence (DNA): TGTGCCAGCAGTTTGGGAGGGTTAGGGGGTGGCTACACCTTC.

The genes are TRBV19 and TRBJ1-2; D perhaps matches TRBD1 (5 bases). Germline CDR1 and CDR2: LNHDA and SQIVND (reference sequence). The CDR3 is 16 amino acids. Trimming removed 2 bases from V and 3 bases from J, with 16 bases in between. The CDR3 bases are TGTGCCAGTAGTATAATTGGGACTGGCGGTGACTATGGCTACACCTTC. Translation gives CASSIIGTGGDYGYTF.

The CDR3 DNA is TGTGCCAGCAGTTTTCAGCGGGACAGGGGAACTGAAGCTTTCTTT. This sequence encodes CASSFQRDRGTEAFF. V usage is TRBV27 and J usage is TRBJ1-1; TRBD1 aligns across 10 bases. The CDR3 covers 15 residues. The germline V gene encodes CDR1 MNHEY and CDR2 SMNVEV (reference sequence). V shed 3 bases, J shed 5 bases, and the junction held 6 bases outside the gene matches.

This clone is medium-sized (0.01 to 0.1%) by share. The chain is built from TRBV9 and TRBJ2-3; tentatively, D is TRBD2 (6 bases). CDR1 SGDLS and CDR2 YYNGEE come from the germline V gene. The V and J ends lost 0 bases and 0 bases respectively, with 8 bases between them. The CDR3 runs 15 residues. CDR3: CASSVDGTSTDTQYF. As DNA, the CDR3 is TGTGCCAGCAGCGTAGACGGGACTAGCACAGATACGCAGTATTTT.

The chain joins TRBV2 to TRBJ2-7; D unresolved. This CDR3 has 14 residues. V lost 3 bases, J lost 2 bases, and 11 bases lay in between. The germline gives CDR1 SNHLY, CDR2 FYNNEI. The CDR3 reads CASSDDSPTYEQYF. For the CDR3, the DNA is TGTGCCAGCAGTGATGACTCACCTACCTACGAGCAGTACTTC.

The CDR3 loop reads CAFERGGYTGELFF. The CDR3 bases are TGTGCCTTCGAGCGGGGGGGATACACCGGGGAGCTGTTTTTT. The chain is built from TRBV30 and TRBJ2-2, with TRBD2 matching 10 bases. Germline V gives CDR1 GTSNPN, CDR2 SVGIG (reference sequence). The CDR3 spans 14 residues. The V gene end was trimmed by 7 bases and the J gene end by 3 bases; junction bases not matched to a gene: 5.

The sample holds one count of this clone. This chain joins TRBV5-1 and TRBJ2-1; TRBD2 aligns across 13 bases. CDR1 SGHRS and CDR2 YFSETQ come from the germline V gene. The CDR3 runs 14 residues. The ends lost 5 bases at V and 5 bases at J; junction bases unmatched: 1. CDR3 amino acids: CASRLAGGNNEQFF. CDR3 coding DNA: TGCGCCAGCAGACTAGCGGGGGGGAACAATGAGCAGTTCTTC. Drawing the rest from reference TRBV5-1 and TRBJ2-1, the complete variable domain is KAGVTQTPRYLIKTRGQQVTLSCSPISGHRSVSWYQQTPGQGLQFLFEYFSETQRNKGNFPGRFSGRQFSNSRSEMNVSTLELGDSALYLCASRLAGGNNEQFFGPGTRLTVL.

The chain combines TRBV6-1 with TRBJ2-7, with D perhaps matching TRBD1 (5 bases). V was cut by 2 bases and J by 4 bases, with 9 bases left in between. The CDR3 has 13 residues. The V gene's germline CDR1 is MNHNS and CDR2 SASEGT. The CDR3, as DNA: TGTGCCAGCAGTGAACTAGGGGCTTACGAGCAGTACTTC. Residues: CASSELGAYEQYF.

The chain recombines TRBV7-9 with TRBJ2-7, with D possibly TRBD2 on 6 matching bases. Germline V gene sequence: CDR1 SEHNR, CDR2 FQNEAQ (reference sequence). V lost 4 bases to trimming and J lost 0 bases, with 7 bases between them. The CDR3 loop spans 13 amino acids. The CDR3 spells CASSWGVSYEQYF. CDR3 DNA: TGTGCCAGCAGCTGGGGGGTCTCCTACGAGCAGTACTTC.

The CDR3 region has the DNA TGTGCCTGGAGTACACCGGGACAGGGGGCCGGGGAGCTGTTTTTT. It yields the protein CAWSTPGQGAGELFF. This chain uses TRBV30 with TRBJ2-2; 11 nucleotides line up with TRBD1. The CDR3 runs to 15 residues. Per the germline V gene, CDR1 is GTSNPN and CDR2 is SVGIG (reference sequence). The ends lost 2 bases at V and 6 bases at J; junction bases unmatched: 5.

In the case of this clone: At one end, the junction sequence differs from germline, possibly due to a read error. J is TRBJ2-5 and V is TRBV7-7; 8 nucleotides line up with TRBD1. CDR3 length: 14 amino acids. Germline V gene data show CDR1 as SSHAT and CDR2 as FNYEAQ (reference sequence). The CDR3 DNA follows: TGTGCTAGCAGCTCAGGGGGCGCGCAAGAGACCCAGTACTTC. The encoded protein is CASSSGGAQETQYF.

This chain links TRBV13 with TRBJ2-7; a possible D gene is TRBD2 (5 bases). CDR3 length: 13 residues. V was pared by 5 bases and J by 6 bases, with 14 bases between. Germline V lookup: CDR1 PRHDT, CDR2 FYEKMQ (reference sequence). The CDR3 spells CASSQLATGEQYF. The CDR3 region has the DNA TGTGCCAGCAGCCAATTAGCGACGGGCGAGCAGTACTTC.